A selection of T cell receptor beta chains follows, all from one sample in a study of immune evolution from preneoplasia to lung adenocarcinoma. Repertoires were generated with immunoSEQ multiplex PCR, while TCRdb's copy carries only in-frame clones and drops some. The sample contains some 15,000 clones, about 82% of which appear only once. Input material: FFPE minimally invasive lung adenocarcinoma tissue. The receptors derive from a person aged 65 to 79 with lung adenocarcinoma. CDR3s include the opening cysteine and the closing phenylalanine or tryptophan. D genes are given only for firm matches. The size field is filled for only some rows; it gives once, few, many or a size class.

D gene,clone size,J gene,V gene,CDR3 DNA,CDR3 protein
NA,once,TRBJ1-2,TRBV18,TGTGCCAGCTCACCCGTGGGCAGAACGGATGGCTACACCTTC,CASSPVGRTDGYTF
NA,NA,TRBJ2-1,TRBV27,TGTGCCAGCAGTTCTGCAGGGGCGCAGTTCTTC,CASSSAGAQFF
NA,NA,TRBJ1-1,TRBV4-1,TGCGCCAGCAGCCATATCGGGCCGGGCACTGAAGCTTTCTTT,CASSHIGPGTEAFF
NA,NA,TRBJ2-5,TRBV7-9,TGTGCCAGCAGCCATTTCAGGGGGGAAGAGACCCAGTACTTC,CASSHFRGEETQYF
NA,NA,TRBJ2-7,TRBV28,TGTGCCAGCAGTGGCCCCAGGGAGCAGTACTTC,CASSGPREQYF
NA,few,TRBJ1-4,TRBV30,TGTGCCTGGGCGAGGGGCAGGGGTGAAAAACTGTTTTTT,CAWARGRGEKLFF
NA,few,TRBJ2-7,TRBV27,TGTGCCAGCAGTTCTGGACAAGCATCCTACGAGCAGTACTTC,CASSSGQASYEQYF
TRBD1,NA,TRBJ2-3,TRBV10-3,TGTGCCATCAGTGAACAGGGGCGCGCAGATACGCAGTATTTT,CAISEQGRADTQYF
NA,NA,TRBJ1-3,TRBV7-3,TGTGCCAGCAGCGCCGATGGGGGAAACACCATATATTTT,CASSADGGNTIYF
NA,few,TRBJ1-2,TRBV7-9,TGTGCCAGCAGCTTAGATGGCGGACAGCCCAAATATGGCTACACCTTC,CASSLDGGQPKYGYTF
NA,NA,TRBJ2-7,TRBV7-8,TGTGCCAGCAGCTTAGCAGGGAGCGAGCAGTACTTC,CASSLAGSEQYF
TRBD1,few,TRBJ1-3,TRBV18,TGTGCCAGCTCCGGGACAGATGCTGGTGGAAACACCATATATTTT,CASSGTDAGGNTIYF
NA,NA,TRBJ2-3,TRBV12-2,TGTGCAAGTCGCTTAGCCCTACTAAGGGGGCCGGCAGATACGCAGTATTTT,CASRLALLRGPADTQYF
TRBD1,NA,TRBJ1-3,TRBV18,TGTGCCAGCTCGCCGCTGACAGGGGCTGGAAACACCATATATTTT,CASSPLTGAGNTIYF
TRBD2,NA,TRBJ2-3,TRBV7-2,TGTGCCAGCAGCTTAGTCCGGGGGGTGAACACAGATACGCAGTATTTT,CASSLVRGVNTDTQYF
TRBD1,NA,TRBJ1-1,TRBV7-9,TGTGCCAGCAGCCTAACAGGGGTTTACACTGAAGCTTTCTTT,CASSLTGVYTEAFF
TRBD1,few,TRBJ2-7,TRBV7-9,TGTGCCAGCAGCCTGACAGGGGATCGCGAGCAGTACTTC,CASSLTGDREQYF
NA,NA,TRBJ1-2,TRBV6-1,TGTGCCAGCAGTGACGTCGCGAGGGGCTACACCTTC,CASSDVARGYTF